The following is a T cell receptor (beta chain) sequence with its context. The specificity of this receptor is unknown. Base qualities are not recorded, but no much larger clone differs from it by a single base. Genomic DNA was isolated from the sorted cells so that the TCRbeta CDR3 region could be sequenced. The immunoSEQ Assay was used for sequencing of TCRbeta CDR3 regions. This is the immuneACCESS table as TCRdb keeps it, with only in-frame sequences that have V and J called. A part of the clones is gone; compared with another copy, unresolved V genes explain less than half, and the rest is unexplained. Here the sample has tens of thousands of clones; about 90% occur a single time. The top ten constitute less than 2% of the sample. The trial excluded patients who had a history of autoimmune disease or were on systemic immunosuppression. Peripheral blood for TCR sequencing was collected from all dose cohorts at baseline, on cycle 4 day 1, and on cycle 7 day 1. Samples were obtained from an open-label, multicenter, first-in-human phase I dose-escalation trial of ivuxolimab. Adults with locally advanced or metastatic melanoma, renal cell, hepatocellular, or head and neck squamous cell carcinoma were enrolled in the trial. Before TCR sequencing, CD4+ T cells and CD8+ T cells were sorted from peripheral blood as separate populations.

This specimen comes from a study of OX40 agonist ivuxolimab in advanced cancers. The study in broad terms: Ivuxolimab, which targeted the costimulatory receptor OX40 (CD134), was an agonistic, fully human IgG2 monoclonal antibody. Intravenous ivuxolimab was administered to patients every 2 weeks at six dose levels: 0.01, 0.1, 0.3, 1.5, 3 and 10 mg/kg. Among the roughly 50 dose-escalation patients, around 19 had hepatocellular carcinoma, about 15 melanoma, 9 renal cell carcinoma and 9 head and neck cancer. A male proportion of roughly 80% and a mean age of approximately 62 years, ranging from 23 to 79, were recorded for the dose-escalation cohort. Patients were allowed to have had prior anti-PD-1, anti-PD-L1 or anti-CTLA-4 therapy, and approximately 43% of the dose-escalation patients had previously received checkpoint inhibitors. Three dose-escalation patients achieved partial responses, one with hepatocellular carcinoma and two with cutaneous melanoma. The purpose of peripheral TCRbeta sequencing was to test whether ivuxolimab changed TCR sequence diversity and led to clonal T-cell expansion. The paper reports the monotherapy dose-escalation portion (N of about 54 patients) of the phase I ivuxolimab trial.

V gives up 1 base and J gives up 3 bases, and the segment between their germline ends measures 10 bases. The CDR3 contains 14 residues, cysteine and phenylalanine counted. Only the CDR3 region is kept as DNA, spanning 42 bases read in frame from base 1. From the germline V gene, CDR1 is SGDLS and CDR2 is YYNGEE. The full study reports these points: Low levels of normalized T-cell clonal expansion were also seen in some patients who did not respond. The antigen specificity of the clonally expanded peripheral T cells was not determined. At doses of 0.1 to 3.0 mg/kg, clonal expansion of both CD4+ and CD8+ T cells in blood was seen between baseline and week 6. After ivuxolimab, more expanded clones were found on average in CD8+ T cells than in CD4+ T cells. In the 0.1-3.0 mg/kg groups, partial responders had among the lowest normalized peripheral clonal expansion, particularly in CD8+ T cells.

Sequenced here: CD4+ or CD8+ T cells sorted from blood, sampled in a trial of the OX40 agonist ivuxolimab. The V gene is TRBV9 and the J gene is TRBJ2-5, and TRBD1 may be the D gene, going by 5 matching bases. The origin of this receptor is an adult with an advanced solid tumor such as melanoma, head and neck, liver or kidney cancer. The DNA is TGTGCCAGCAGCGTACAGGGTTGGGAAGAGACCCAGTACTTC. It codes for CASSVQGWEETQYF. The CDR3, completed at both ends by the reference TRBV9 and TRBJ2-5 genes, gives the full variable domain DSGVTQTPKHLITATGQRVTLRCSPRSGDLSVYWYQQSLDQGLQFLIQYYNGEERAKGNILERFSAQQFPDLHSELNLSSLELGDSALYFCASSVQGWEETQYFGPGTRLLVL.